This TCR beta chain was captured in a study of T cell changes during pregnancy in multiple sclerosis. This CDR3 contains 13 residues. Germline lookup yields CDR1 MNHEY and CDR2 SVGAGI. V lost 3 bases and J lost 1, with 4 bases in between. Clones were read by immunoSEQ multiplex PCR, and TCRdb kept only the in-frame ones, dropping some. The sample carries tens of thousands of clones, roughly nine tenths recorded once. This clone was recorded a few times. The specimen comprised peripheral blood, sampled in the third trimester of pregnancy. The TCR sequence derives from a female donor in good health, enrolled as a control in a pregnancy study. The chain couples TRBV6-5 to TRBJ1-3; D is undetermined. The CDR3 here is CASSYSSGNTIYF. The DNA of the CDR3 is TGTGCCAGCAGTTATTCTTCTGGAAACACCATATATTTT.